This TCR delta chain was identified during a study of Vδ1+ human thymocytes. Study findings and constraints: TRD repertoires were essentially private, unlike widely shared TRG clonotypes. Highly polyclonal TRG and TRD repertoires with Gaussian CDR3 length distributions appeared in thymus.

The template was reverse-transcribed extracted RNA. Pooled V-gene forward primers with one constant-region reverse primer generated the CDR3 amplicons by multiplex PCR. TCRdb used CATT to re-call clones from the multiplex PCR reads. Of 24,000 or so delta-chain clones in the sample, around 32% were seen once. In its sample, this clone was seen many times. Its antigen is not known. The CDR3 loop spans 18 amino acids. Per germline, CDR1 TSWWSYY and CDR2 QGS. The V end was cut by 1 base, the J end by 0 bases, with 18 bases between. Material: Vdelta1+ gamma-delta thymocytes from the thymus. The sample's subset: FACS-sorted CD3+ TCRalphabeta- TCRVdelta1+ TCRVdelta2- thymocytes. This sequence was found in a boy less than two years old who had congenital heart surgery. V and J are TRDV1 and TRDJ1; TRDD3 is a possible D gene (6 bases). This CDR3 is CALGERTLRGKYTDKLIF. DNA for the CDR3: TGTGCTCTTGGGGAACGCACACTTAGGGGGAAATACACCGATAAACTCATCTTT.